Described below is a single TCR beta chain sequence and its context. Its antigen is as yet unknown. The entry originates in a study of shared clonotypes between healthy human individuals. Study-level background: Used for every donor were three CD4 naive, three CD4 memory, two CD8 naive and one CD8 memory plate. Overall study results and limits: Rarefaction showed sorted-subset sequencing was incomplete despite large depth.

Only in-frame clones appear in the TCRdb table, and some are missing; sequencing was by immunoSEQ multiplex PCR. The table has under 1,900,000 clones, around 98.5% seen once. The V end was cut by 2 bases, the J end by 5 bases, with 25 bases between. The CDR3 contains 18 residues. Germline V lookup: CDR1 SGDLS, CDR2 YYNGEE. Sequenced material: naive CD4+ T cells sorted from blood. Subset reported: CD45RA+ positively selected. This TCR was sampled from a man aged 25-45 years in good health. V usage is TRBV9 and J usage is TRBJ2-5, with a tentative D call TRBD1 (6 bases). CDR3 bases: TGTGCCAGCAGCGTCGGACCGGGACACGGGCGTCTTCTGGAGACCCAGTACTTC. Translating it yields CASSVGPGHGRLLETQYF.